Listed below are T cell receptor beta chains from one sample, sequenced in a study of T cells in localized non-small cell lung cancer. Libraries were prepared by immunoSEQ multiplex PCR; TCRdb keeps only in-frame clonotypes and omits some of them. The table includes 45,000 to 55,000 clones, approximately 90% detected once. The source material was peripheral blood, sampled before any cancer treatment. These receptors originate from a male donor at least 60 years old with stage III squamous cell lung carcinoma. CDR3s include the opening cysteine and the closing phenylalanine or tryptophan. The D gene is left open where the match is weak. A clone size is listed for some rows: how often the clone was seen (once, few, many), or a class if it is expanded.

J gene	D gene	clone size	V gene	CDR3 protein	CDR3 DNA
TRBJ1-1	.	.	TRBV6-5	CASSYSGGGAGTEAFF	TGTGCCAGCAGTTACTCAGGTGGGGGCGCCGGGACTGAAGCTTTCTTT
TRBJ2-3	.	few	TRBV7-3	CASSLSQSSTDTQYF	TGTGCCAGCAGCTTAAGTCAGTCTAGCACAGATACGCAGTATTTT
TRBJ2-1	.	once	TRBV7-9	CASSLVRQSRPYNEQFF	TGTGCCAGCAGCTTAGTGCGGCAAAGTCGCCCCTACAATGAGCAGTTCTTC
TRBJ2-2	TRBD1	.	TRBV5-6	CASSSRDSQNTGELFF	TGTGCCAGCAGCTCTAGGGACAGCCAGAACACCGGGGAGCTGTTTTTT
TRBJ2-5	TRBD2	.	TRBV6-5	CASSSGGSGAQETQYF	TGTGCCAGCAGTTCCGGGGGTAGCGGGGCCCAAGAGACCCAGTACTTC
TRBJ2-3	.	few	TRBV5-5	CASSFLRLSTDTQYF	TGTGCCAGCAGCTTCTTGCGGTTAAGCACAGATACGCAGTATTTT
TRBJ2-7	.	.	TRBV2	CASSPVSYEQYF	TGTGCCAGCAGCCCCGTCTCCTACGAGCAGTACTTC
TRBJ2-1	.	.	TRBV27	CASSFLFDNYNEQFF	TGTGCCAGCAGTTTTCTCTTTGACAACTACAATGAGCAGTTCTTC
TRBJ1-1	.	.	TRBV6-6	CASSYVRGVDTEAFF	TGTGCCAGCAGTTACGTCCGAGGAGTAGACACTGAAGCTTTCTTT
TRBJ1-1	TRBD1	.	TRBV7-2	CASSLARTGKAFF	TGTGCCAGCAGCTTAGCGAGGACAGGGAAAGCTTTCTTT
TRBJ1-2	TRBD1	.	TRBV7-9	CASSSRDRGIYGYTF	TGTGCCAGCAGCTCCCGGGACAGGGGTATCTATGGCTACACCTTC
TRBJ2-5	TRBD1	.	TRBV9	CASSQRGQGAGETQYF	TGTGCCAGCAGTCAGAGGGGACAGGGGGCCGGGGAGACCCAGTACTTC
TRBJ2-5	.	.	TRBV5-5	CASSFLPGANQETQYF	TGTGCCAGCAGCTTTTTGCCGGGGGCCAACCAAGAGACCCAGTACTTC
TRBJ2-1	.	.	TRBV5-1	CASSLGASINEQFF	TGCGCCAGCAGCTTGGGGGCCTCAATCAATGAGCAGTTCTTC
TRBJ1-1	.	.	TRBV13	CASSQARRVYEAFF	TGTGCCAGCAGCCAGGCCAGGCGCGTTTATGAAGCTTTCTTT
TRBJ2-2	.	.	TRBV4-3	CASSQVVGGTGELFF	TGCGCCAGCAGCCAAGTCGTCGGGGGCACCGGGGAGCTGTTTTTT
TRBJ2-7	.	.	TRBV7-2	CASTSSGYEQYF	TGTGCCAGCACCTCTTCGGGGTACGAGCAGTACTTC
TRBJ2-2	TRBD1	few	TRBV2	CASRPQGVWTGELFF	TGTGCCAGCAGGCCACAGGGGGTGTGGACCGGGGAGCTGTTTTTT
TRBJ2-5	TRBD1	.	TRBV4-2	CASSLRQGQETQYF	TGTGCCAGCAGCCTTCGACAGGGCCAAGAGACCCAGTACTTC
TRBJ1-1	.	once	TRBV19	CASSIVGGRVNTEAFF	TGTGCCAGTAGTATTGTCGGGGGGCGCGTGAACACTGAAGCTTTCTTT
TRBJ1-2	.	.	TRBV4-3	CASSQGRQWTVNYGYTF	TGCGCCAGCAGCCAAGGAAGGCAATGGACAGTTAACTATGGCTACACCTTC
TRBJ1-4	.	.	TRBV4-3	CASSQVDRTTNEKLFF	TGCGCCAGCAGCCAAGTCGACCGAACAACTAATGAAAAACTGTTTTTT
TRBJ1-1	.	.	TRBV9	CASSIGPGTEAFF	TGTGCCAGCAGCATCGGCCCGGGCACTGAAGCTTTCTTT
TRBJ1-1	.	few	TRBV6-5	CASRQGGQNTEAFF	TGTGCCAGCAGACAGGGAGGCCAGAACACTGAAGCTTTCTTT
TRBJ1-3	.	.	TRBV5-5	CASSVEGDGNTIYF	TGTGCCAGCAGCGTCGAGGGGGACGGAAACACCATATATTTT
TRBJ2-7	.	.	TRBV11-2	CASSSRTGARTYEQYF	TGTGCCAGCAGTTCCCGGACGGGCGCACGAACCTACGAGCAGTACTTC
TRBJ2-3	.	.	TRBV18	CASSPMPGLTDTQYF	TGTGCCAGCTCACCGATGCCAGGTTTGACAGATACGCAGTATTTT
TRBJ1-1	.	.	TRBV7-3	CASSPGPMNTEAFF	TGTGCCAGCAGCCCGGGCCCGATGAACACTGAAGCTTTCTTT
TRBJ1-1	.	.	TRBV19	CASSIMSRTANTEAFF	TGTGCCAGTAGTATAATGAGTCGTACGGCGAACACTGAAGCTTTCTTT
TRBJ2-7	TRBD1	.	TRBV10-3	CAIKDGTGTPYEQYF	TGTGCCATCAAAGACGGGACAGGGACCCCCTACGAGCAGTACTTC
TRBJ2-3	.	.	TRBV11-2	CASSSRDRTDTQYF	TGTGCCAGCAGCTCCCGGGACCGCACAGATACGCAGTATTTT
TRBJ2-1	.	.	TRBV9	CASNAGGQSGIYNEQFF	TGTGCCAGCAACGCAGGCGGACAGAGCGGGATCTACAATGAGCAGTTCTTC
TRBJ1-2	.	.	TRBV25-1	CASSEFGNTNYGYTF	TGTGCCAGCAGTGAATTTGGGAATACTAACTATGGCTACACCTTC
TRBJ2-1	TRBD1	.	TRBV29-1	CSALRQGVYNEQFF	TGCAGCGCTCTCAGACAGGGGGTCTACAATGAGCAGTTCTTC
TRBJ1-1	TRBD1	.	TRBV27	CASSPGRGQGDTEAFF	TGTGCCAGCAGTCCCGGGAGGGGGCAGGGGGACACTGAAGCTTTCTTT
TRBJ2-7	.	.	TRBV5-1	CASSPQGQYEQYF	TGCGCCAGCAGCCCACAGGGTCAATACGAGCAGTACTTC
TRBJ1-2	TRBD1	.	TRBV9	CASSELGQASTTNYGYTF	TGTGCCAGCAGCGAGCTCGGACAGGCGAGTACTACTAACTATGGCTACACCTTC
TRBJ1-1	TRBD1	.	TRBV6-1	CASSEDRGHVMNTEAFF	TGTGCCAGCAGTGAGGACAGGGGACACGTCATGAACACTGAAGCTTTCTTT
TRBJ2-1	TRBD2	.	TRBV27	CASSSLGAGEFNEQFF	TGTGCCAGCAGTTCCCTTGGGGCGGGGGAGTTCAATGAGCAGTTCTTC
TRBJ1-1	.	.	TRBV7-3	CASSLKRGAEAFF	TGTGCCAGCAGCTTAAAAAGGGGGGCTGAAGCTTTCTTT
TRBJ2-7	.	.	TRBV29-1	CSAGARGPSYEQYF	TGCAGCGCGGGGGCCAGGGGCCCTTCCTACGAGCAGTACTTC
TRBJ1-6	.	.	TRBV27	CASSLIAGSSYNSPLHF	TGTGCCAGCAGTTTAATCGCAGGGAGCTCCTATAATTCACCCCTCCACTTT
TRBJ1-2	.	.	TRBV11-2	CASTSPRAGSNYGYTF	TGTGCCAGCACCTCCCCCCGCGCAGGATCTAACTATGGCTACACCTTC
TRBJ2-3	.	.	TRBV7-2	CASSLGIQDTQYF	TGTGCCAGCAGCTTAGGAATTCAAGATACGCAGTATTTT
TRBJ1-3	.	.	TRBV7-2	CASSLIGDTIYF	TGTGCCAGCAGCTTAATAGGCGACACCATATATTTT